A single sample is the source of the 22 T cell receptor beta chains below, sequenced in a study of cytomegalovirus exposure and HLA in healthy donors. The PCR made use of 60 Vbeta and 13 Jbeta primers. The data were produced by immunoSEQ multiplex PCR, yet TCRdb's version contains in-frame clones alone and is incomplete. The repertoire has 100,000 to 150,000 clones, around three quarters of them found once; the top ten carry approximately 9%. The specimen was PBMCs. The receptors were gathered from a man aged 30 to 39 in good health and CMV-seropositive.

The chain couples TRBV27 to TRBJ2-7, with D uncertain. Trimming pared 6 bases from V and 1 base from J, leaving 10 bases between. In germline, CDR1 is MNHEY, CDR2 SMNVEV (reference sequence). The CDR3 is 13 amino acids. As DNA, the CDR3 is TGTGCCAGCAGGCCACAGAGATCCTACGAGCAGTACTTC. As protein: CASRPQRSYEQYF.

The V and J genes are TRBV28 and TRBJ2-7; D is undetermined. Trimming took 5 bases from V and 2 from J, leaving 7 bases between them. CDR1 MDHEN and CDR2 SYDVKM come from the germline V gene. There are 12 residues in the CDR3. The CDR3 here is CASSAEPYEQYF. In DNA, the CDR3 is TGTGCCAGCAGTGCAGAACCCTACGAGCAGTACTTC.

V gene TRBV5-8 combines with J gene TRBJ2-2, with 7 bases matching TRBD1. CDR1 SGHTS and CDR2 YDEGEE come from the germline V gene. This CDR3 spans 14 amino acids. V was pared by 6 bases and J by 9 bases, with 11 bases of the junction left unmatched. CDR3 in DNA: TGTGCCAGCAACCGAGGACAGGTCGGTCGGGAGCTGTTTTTT. Translation gives CASNRGQVGRELFF.

This chain uses TRBV5-1 with TRBJ2-3, with D uncertain. CDR1 and CDR2 (germline): SGHRS, YFSETQ. Between the trimmed V and J ends, which lost 0 bases and 1 base, there was a span of 9 bases. The CDR3 runs 15 residues. The CDR3 DNA sequence: TGCGCCAGCAGCTTGGACACACCTCGCACAGATACGCAGTATTTT. Its protein product is CASSLDTPRTDTQYF.

The chain combines TRBV5-4 with TRBJ2-3; 10 bases align to TRBD2. In germline, CDR1 is SGHNT, CDR2 YYREEE (reference sequence). The J segment lost 2 bases and the V segment lost 9 bases, leaving 9 bases of the junction unmatched. The CDR3 runs 15 residues. The CDR3 sequence is CANERGGRITDTQYF. For the CDR3, the DNA is TGTGCCAACGAGCGGGGGGGCCGGATCACAGATACGCAGTATTTT.

This clone was seen a few times. J is TRBJ1-2 and V is TRBV4-1; D not certain. The V and J ends lost 1 base and 4 bases respectively, with 7 bases between them. The CDR3 extends over 13 amino acids. The V gene's germline CDR1 is MGHRA and CDR2 YSYEKL. The CDR3, as DNA: TGCGCCAGCAGCCAAGCTGCAGGCTATGGCTACACCTTC. This gives the protein CASSQAAGYGYTF.

V and J are TRBV19 and TRBJ2-5; 7 bases fit TRBD1. The tail of the sequence fits TRBJ2-7 better, so the J call may be wrong. Looked up from germline, CDR1 is LNHDA and CDR2 is SQIVND (reference sequence). This CDR3 comprises 15 residues. The CDR3 here is CASSRQGDGAYEQYF. The DNA for the CDR3 is TGTGCCAGTAGTAGACAGGGCGACGGGGCCTACGAGCAGTACTTC.

The genes are TRBV30 and TRBJ2-3; TRBD1 aligns across 9 bases. The CDR3 has 15 residues. From germline, CDR1 is GTSNPN and CDR2 SVGIG (reference sequence). The trim removed 4 bases at V and 6 bases at J, leaving 11 bases unmatched. Here the CDR3 DNA reads TGTGCCTGGACTGGATACCGGACAGGGGAGGATACGCAGTATTTT. This gives the protein CAWTGYRTGEDTQYF.

V is TRBV2 and J is TRBJ2-7; the D gene is possibly TRBD2 (6 bases). This CDR3 spans 15 amino acids. V dropped 3 bases and J dropped 3 bases, with 15 bases sitting between them. The V gene's germline CDR1 is SNHLY and CDR2 FYNNEI. CDR3 sequence (DNA): TGTGCCAGCAGTGAGGGGACTCTCAACGGCTACGAGCAGTACTTC. Amino acids: CASSEGTLNGYEQYF.

CDR3 sequence reads: CSAPGSGGSSYNEQFF. The DNA of the CDR3 is TGCAGCGCTCCCGGGAGCGGGGGTAGCTCCTACAATGAGCAGTTCTTC. This rearrangement joins TRBV29-1 to TRBJ2-1; 8 positions agree with TRBD2. The CDR3 is 16 residues long. V lost 7 bases to trimming and J lost 0 bases; unmatched junction nucleotides: 11. Germline CDR1 reads SQVTM; CDR2 reads ANQGSEA.

The genes are TRBV5-1 and TRBJ1-2; D is possibly TRBD1 (5 bases). Germline assignment: CDR1 SGHRS and CDR2 YFSETQ. Trimming took 2 bases from V and 8 from J, leaving 13 bases between them. There are 13 residues in the CDR3. The CDR3 coding sequence is TGCGCCAGCAGCTTCGGGGGAGTGGAGGGCTACACCTTC. This translates into CASSFGGVEGYTF.

This chain joins TRBV30 and TRBJ2-5; unclear D gene. Between the trimmed V and J ends, which lost 2 bases and 6 bases, there was a span of 10 bases. Looked up from germline, CDR1 is GTSNPN and CDR2 is SVGIG (reference sequence). The CDR3 runs to 12 residues. In nucleotides, the CDR3 is TGTGCCTGGAGTCCCCATTCAAAGACCCAGTACTTC. Its protein is CAWSPHSKTQYF.

This clone has only one observation. The chain employs TRBV2 and TRBJ1-2; 7 nucleotides match TRBD1. Trimming at V came to 6 bases and at J to 4 bases, leaving 11 bases not matched to a gene. Germline V CDR1 and CDR2: SNHLY, FYNNEI. The CDR3 loop spans 15 amino acids. The CDR3 spells CASRNDRVLVYGYTF. The CDR3 nucleotides are TGTGCCAGCAGAAACGACAGGGTCCTCGTCTATGGCTACACCTTC.

Here the CDR3 DNA reads TGTGCCAGCACCACATTCCCGGGACAGGGATTGAGCTCTGGGGCCAACGTCCTGACTTTC. Its protein product is CASTTFPGQGLSSGANVLTF. The V call is TRBV7-8, the J call TRBJ2-6, with 9 bases identical to TRBD1. Germline values: CDR1 SGHVS, CDR2 FQNEAQ. Trimming cost V 7 bases and J 0 bases; bases outside gene matches: 16. The CDR3 is 20 residues long.

The chain recombines TRBV5-1 with TRBJ1-5; no clear D gene. Trimming shortened V by 0 bases and J by 2 bases, and 9 bases separated the two germline ends. Germline V gene data show CDR1 as SGHRS and CDR2 as YFSETQ. The CDR3 is made up of 15 amino acids. The CDR3 DNA sequence: TGCGCCAGCAGCTTGGAAGGAGTTGGCAATCAGCCCCAGCATTTT. Protein: CASSLEGVGNQPQHF.

The chain uses TRBV6-4 and TRBJ1-1; D gene uncertain. Trimming left V 8 bases short and J 3 bases short, with 22 bases between. Germline CDR1 and CDR2: MRHNA and SNTAGT. The CDR3 has 16 residues. This chain's CDR3 is CASCRRSGPKDTEAFF. In DNA form, the CDR3 reads TGTGCCAGCTGCCGGAGGTCGGGCCCCAAGGACACTGAAGCTTTCTTT.

The V and J genes are TRBV19 and TRBJ2-1, with 14 bases aligning to TRBD2. The CDR3 is 16 amino acids. Germline lookup yields CDR1 LNHDA and CDR2 SQIVND (reference sequence). With 5 bases clipped from V and 9 bases from J, the junction kept 9 bases outside the gene matches. The CDR3 sequence is CASSWTSGGFFREQFF. The DNA for the CDR3 is TGTGCCAGTAGTTGGACTAGCGGGGGGTTTTTCCGTGAGCAGTTCTTC. Looking up the rest from reference TRBV19 and TRBJ2-1 gives the full variable domain: DGGITQSPKYLFRKEGQNVTLSCEQNLNHDAMYWYRQDPGQGLRLIYYSQIVNDFQKGDIAEGYSVSREKKESFPLTVTSAQKNPTAFYLCASSWTSGGFFREQFFGPGTRLTVL.

The rearrangement links TRBV6-5 to TRBJ1-2, with unresolved D. This CDR3 comprises 13 residues. Germline values: CDR1 MNHEY, CDR2 SVGAGI. The V end was cut by 6 bases, the J end by 8 bases, with 16 bases between. CDR3 sequence (DNA): TGTGCCAGCAGGAGCCAGGCTTTGCGCGGCTACACCTTC. It specifies CASRSQALRGYTF.

There are a few counts of this clone. This chain joins TRBV7-9 and TRBJ1-2; perhaps TRBD1 as D (5 bases). The CDR3 consists of 12 residues. The V and J ends lost 0 bases and 8 bases respectively, with 7 bases between them. Germline values: CDR1 SEHNR, CDR2 FQNEAQ (reference sequence). CDR3 sequence reads: CASSLAREGYTF. CDR3 nucleotide sequence: TGTGCCAGCAGCTTAGCCAGGGAAGGCTACACCTTC.

The genes are TRBV5-1 and TRBJ2-1; no firm D call. This CDR3 is built from 15 residues. The germline V and J ends were trimmed by 3 bases and 2 bases, with 12 bases remaining between them. Germline loops: CDR1 SGHRS, CDR2 YFSETQ. The CDR3 spells CASSSAGGTYNEQFF. The CDR3 region has the DNA TGCGCCAGCAGCTCCGCTGGCGGAACCTACAATGAGCAGTTCTTC.

The genes are TRBV28 and TRBJ2-1; 15 bases match TRBD2. Germline V gene lookup returns CDR1 MDHEN and CDR2 SYDVKM. This CDR3 comprises 19 residues. V lost 5 bases to trimming and J lost 5 bases; unmatched junction nucleotides: 13. DNA for the CDR3: TGTGCCAGCAGTCCCCTTGGACTAGCGGGGGGGCCTTCCCACAATGAGCAGTTCTTC. Translation: CASSPLGLAGGPSHNEQFF.

This clone was observed a few times. V gene TRBV18 combines with J gene TRBJ2-7; 9 bases map to TRBD1. Germline CDR1 reads KGHSH; CDR2 reads LQKENI. V lost 3 bases and J lost 2; bases outside the gene matches: 8. CDR3 length equals 16 residues. This CDR3 reads CASSPGTGRLPYEQYF. CDR3 nucleotides: TGTGCCAGCTCACCCGGGACAGGGCGACTCCCCTACGAGCAGTACTTC.